This T cell receptor beta chain was profiled in a study of T cell responses to AZD1222 COVID-19 vaccine. Clones were sequenced by immunoSEQ multiplex PCR, and TCRdb holds only the in-frame ones, with some missing. The data contain 150,000 to 200,000 clones, 88% of them singletons. This clone was detected once. The clonotype originates from an adult who received the AZD1222 COVID-19 vaccine. This material consisted of peripheral blood, taken 28 days after the second AZD1222 dose.

CDR3 sequence (DNA): TGTGCCACTAGGCCATATACAGGGAATTATGGCTACACCTTC. Protein: CATRPYTGNYGYTF. The V gene is TRBV6-5, the J gene TRBJ1-2; TRBD1 might be the D (6 bases). Trimming removed 10 bases from V and 5 bases from J, with 20 bases in between. There are 14 residues in the CDR3. From germline, CDR1 is MNHEY and CDR2 SVGAGI.